Sequencing of this TCR beta chain was carried out in a study of molecular identifiers for immune sequencing clone quantification. This clonotype occurred many times. TCRdb re-derived calls from the PCR reads in MiXCR, one entry per CDR3 protein. Of 550,000 to 750,000 distinct CDR3 sequences in the sample, just under 20% were seen once. Sequences were obtained from naive CD8+ T cells from blood, with Jurkat cell RNA spiked in. As to subset: FACS-sorted CD8+CD4-CCR7+CD45RA+ naive T cells. This receptor was obtained from a human donor in good health. Some libraries in this study had Jurkat cell RNA spiked in.

CDR3 loop: CASSLLAQTGMETQYF. CDR3 bases: TGTGCCAGCAGTTTACTGGCTCAGACAGGGATGGAGACCCAGTACTTC. V usage is TRBV27 and J usage is TRBJ2-5, with 7 bases lining up with TRBD1. From germline, CDR1 is MNHEY and CDR2 SMNVEV (reference sequence). The CDR3 is 16 amino acids. The V and J ends lost 2 bases and 5 bases, in that order; junction bases with no gene match: 11.